This passage covers 5 T cell receptor beta chains from one sample sequenced in a study of human T cells and chemical hapten exposure. TCRdb itself ran the RACE reads through MiXCR, one entry per CDR3 protein. The table shows over 50,000 distinct CDR3 sequences, with roughly 9% occurring only once. The time point here: pre-sensitization, week 0. Treatment meaning: therapeutic diphenylcyclopropenone sensitization with weekly scalp DPC. Extraction of total RNA was performed on unfractionated whole blood. This specimen was whole blood, taken in connection with sensitization to the hapten diphenylcyclopropenone (DPC). The receptors were sampled from a woman aged 30 to 39 with alopecia areata. Some clones in this sample may be carry-over from other donors' samples.

The chain combines TRBV5-1 with TRBJ2-5, with 12 bases lining up with TRBD2. The CDR3 has 15 amino acids. Germline V gives CDR1 SGHRS, CDR2 YFSETQ. V was pared by 3 bases and J by 2 bases, with 2 bases of the junction left unmatched. The DNA of the CDR3 is TGCGCCAGCAGCTCGACTAGCGGGGGTCAAGAGACCCAGTACTTC. Translation: CASSSTSGGQETQYF.

This clonotype turned up a few times. V usage is TRBV7-3 and J usage is TRBJ1-3; D is possibly TRBD1 (6 bases). The V gene lost 2 bases and the J gene lost 9 bases, with 41 bases spanning the gap. This CDR3 has 23 amino acids. Per germline, CDR1 SGHTA and CDR2 FQGTGA. The CDR3 is CASSLPTVRTTLGQKTLESTIYF. The CDR3 bases are TGTGCCAGCAGCTTACCGACCGTCCGTACTACTCTTGGACAGAAAACTCTGGAGAGCACCATATATTTT.

Only a few counts were recorded for this clonotype. The chain carries TRBV12-3 or TRBV12-4 and TRBJ1-5, with D possibly TRBD1 on 5 matching bases. This CDR3 is 14 amino acids long. V dropped 8 bases and J dropped 4 bases, with 15 bases sitting between them. The CDR3 region is CASAYQGKNQPQHF. Here the CDR3 DNA reads TGTGCCAGCGCTTATCAGGGTAAAAATCAGCCCCAGCATTTT.

This chain uses TRBV3-1 with TRBJ2-3, with D possibly being TRBD1 or TRBD2 (6 bases each). Per the germline V gene, CDR1 is LGHDT and CDR2 is YNNKEL (reference sequence). Trimming cost V 1 base and J 4 bases, with 15 bases left between them. The length of the CDR3 is 16 residues. The CDR3 spells CASSQARGARSDTQYF. In DNA, the CDR3 is TGTGCCAGCAGCCAAGCAAGGGGGGCCAGATCAGATACGCAGTATTTT.

With respect to this clonotype: An end of the junction does not agree with germline; a read error may underlie this. This rearrangement joins TRBV5-1 to TRBJ1-2; the D is unclear. Germline CDR1 SGHRS, CDR2 YFSETQ. This CDR3 spans 14 amino acids. CDR3 protein: CASSLYGRSYGDTF. The DNA for the CDR3 is TGCGCCAGCAGCTTGTATGGGAGAAGCTATGGCGACACCTTC.